Each of the 9 T cell receptor beta chains below was sequenced from the same sample in a study of cytomegalovirus exposure and HLA in healthy donors. Primers included in the PCR were 60 Vbeta and 13 Jbeta primers. Sequenced by immunoSEQ multiplex PCR; TCRdb stores in-frame clones only, minus some. Found here are under 300,000 clones, about 83% of them singletons; the top ten hold approximately 2%. The material sequenced was PBMCs. These receptors were collected from a woman between 40 and 55 years old in good health and CMV-seropositive.

The chain combines TRBV15 with TRBJ2-1, with 13 bases that match TRBD2. The trim removed 6 bases at V and 0 bases at J, leaving 14 bases unmatched. Looked up from germline, CDR1 is LNHNV and CDR2 is YYDKDF (reference sequence). This CDR3 is 20 amino acids long. The CDR3 loop reads CATRPVTSGRSESSYNEQFF. CDR3 DNA: TGTGCCACCAGACCAGTGACTAGCGGGAGGTCCGAGAGCTCCTACAATGAGCAGTTCTTC. Based on the CDR3 plus reference TRBV15 and TRBJ2-1, the full variable domain is DAMVIQNPRYQVTQFGKPVTLSCSQTLNHNVMYWYQQKSSQAPKLLFHYYDKDFNNEADTPDNFQSRRPNTSFCFLDIRSPGLGDTAMYLCATRPVTSGRSESSYNEQFFGPGTRLTVL.

The chain couples TRBV2 to TRBJ2-2, with D possibly TRBD2 on 6 matching bases. Germline V CDR1 and CDR2: SNHLY, FYNNEI. V was shortened by 5 bases and J by 8 bases, with 15 bases between the two germline ends. CDR3 length equals 14 residues. CDR3 loop: CASSLHGTGGELFF. The CDR3 DNA follows: TGTGCCAGCAGTCTACACGGGACTGGGGGGGAGCTGTTTTTT.

The chain couples TRBV28 to TRBJ1-5; no clear D gene. The CDR3 is 15 amino acids. V lost 5 bases, J lost 2 bases, and 13 bases lay in between. Germline assignment: CDR1 MDHEN and CDR2 SYDVKM. The CDR3: CASSETTGGNQPQHF. CDR3 sequence (DNA): TGTGCCAGCAGTGAAACAACCGGGGGCAATCAGCCCCAGCATTTT.

The chain is built from TRBV30 and TRBJ2-6; D may be TRBD2 (7 bases). CDR1 and CDR2 (germline): GTSNPN, SVGIG (reference sequence). This CDR3 spans 15 amino acids. V was shortened by 5 bases and J by 2 bases, with 13 bases between the two germline ends. CDR3 coding DNA: TGTGCCTGGGAGAGGGGGGGCCCTGGGGCCAACGTCCTGACTTTC. This translates into CAWERGGPGANVLTF.

The chain has TRBV29-1 and TRBJ2-1; D not resolved. V was pared by 5 bases and J by 0 bases, with 11 bases between. Germline assignment: CDR1 SQVTM and CDR2 ANQGSEA. The CDR3 is 14 residues long. CDR3 in amino acids: CSVMERPSYNEQFF. CDR3 nucleotide sequence: TGCAGCGTTATGGAGCGCCCCTCCTACAATGAGCAGTTCTTC.

The chain is built from TRBV7-2 and TRBJ1-1; D is uncertain. Germline V CDR1 and CDR2: SGHTA, FQGNSA. The CDR3 spans 13 residues. Trimming left V 2 bases short and J 1 base short, with 5 bases between. CDR3 coding DNA: TGTGCCAGCAGCTTAAGACAGAACACTGAAGCTTTCTTT. This codes for CASSLRQNTEAFF.

The chain links TRBV6-4 to TRBJ2-5; D not resolved. With the DNA end fitting TRBJ2-7 better, the J assignment may be wrong. This CDR3 has 12 residues. In germline, CDR1 is MRHNA, CDR2 SNTAGT. The CDR3 loop is CASSDVSYEQYF. CDR3 coding DNA: TGTGCCAGCAGTGACGTCTCCTACGAGCAGTACTTC.

V usage is TRBV27 and J usage is TRBJ2-2; 12 bases match TRBD2. CDR1 MNHEY and CDR2 SMNVEV come from the germline V gene (reference sequence). This CDR3 has 18 residues. With 8 bases clipped from V and 1 base from J, the junction kept 11 bases outside the gene matches. The CDR3 loop reads CASPVLLAGGRNTGELFF. CDR3 DNA sequence: TGTGCCAGCCCAGTTTTACTAGCGGGAGGCAGGAACACCGGGGAGCTGTTTTTT.

This chain links TRBV28 with TRBJ2-7; 9 nucleotides match TRBD1. The J segment lost 3 bases and the V segment lost 5 bases, leaving 2 bases of the junction unmatched. Germline CDR1 reads MDHEN; CDR2 reads SYDVKM. The CDR3 consists of 13 residues. The CDR3 DNA reads TGTGCCAGCAGTCCGGGACAGGGCTACGAGCAGTACTTC. It translates to CASSPGQGYEQYF.